A single sample gave rise to the 2 T cell receptor gamma chains below, sequenced in a study of γδ T cells in repeated Plasmodium falciparum infection. Bulk repertoires came from Vgamma9/Vdelta2+ or Vdelta2-negative gammadelta T cells flow-sorted from PBMC. With CATT, TCRdb re-called clones from the multiplex PCR reads. The data show 20,000 to 30,000 gamma-chain clones, with about 2.9% seen just once and about 30% held by the top ten. The sample was gamma-delta T cells from blood. These receptors all stem from a pool of human donors (malaria-infected and uninfected, not separated).

There are a few counts of this clone. A far larger clone is only one base removed, so a read error is likely. The same CDR3 also results from other DNA sequences found in this sample. V usage is TRGV3 and J usage is TRGJP2. TCRdb records no J gene; here it was assigned by comparing the DNA to germline. The germline gives CDR1 VTNTFY, CDR2 YDVSTARD (reference sequence). Unmatched junction bases numbered 6, after V lost 4 bases and J lost 7 bases. There are 13 residues in the CDR3. CDR3 nucleotides: TGTGCCACCTGGGATCTGATTGATTGGATCAAGACGTTT. Amino acid sequence: CATWDLIDWIKTF.

This clone came up many times. V usage is TRGV8 and J usage is TRGJ1 or TRGJ2. Trimming took 1 base from V and 4 from J; bases not matched to a gene: 10. Germline CDR1 VENAVY, CDR2 YDSYNSRV. The CDR3 has 15 residues. The CDR3 DNA is TGTGCCACCTGGGATAGCCCGTCCAACTATTATAAGAAACTCTTT. Translation: CATWDSPSNYYKKLF.